A selection of T cell receptor beta chains follows, all from one sample in a study of memory CD4+ T cells and cytomegalovirus serostatus. Repertoires were generated with immunoSEQ multiplex PCR, while TCRdb's copy carries only in-frame clones and drops some. In the table there are approximately 40,000 clones, less than 85% of which are singletons. The sequencing input was memory CD4+ T cells from blood. Every receptor here comes from an adult in good health and CMV-seronegative. The CDR3 runs from the conserved cysteine through the conserved F or W. The D gene is left open where the match is weak. Some rows have no size entry. The others give once, few or many, or a class for an expanded clone.

d_call j_call clone_size v_call cdr3_aa cdr3_nt
TRBD1 TRBJ1-5 few TRBV30 CAWSTTGRSNQPQHF TGTGCCTGGAGTACGACAGGGAGAAGCAATCAGCCCCAGCATTTT
- TRBJ1-1 - TRBV2 CASSELGAGTEAFF TGTGCCAGCAGTGAGTTGGGGGCGGGGACTGAAGCTTTCTTT
- TRBJ2-7 - TRBV7-2 CASSLGWGQGEQYF TGTGCCAGCAGCTTAGGTTGGGGGCAGGGAGAGCAGTACTTC
TRBD1 TRBJ1-5 - TRBV27 CASSEGQGEWQPQHF TGTGCCAGCAGTGAAGGACAGGGCGAGTGGCAGCCCCAGCATTTT
TRBD1 TRBJ2-3 - TRBV11-2 CASTQDRGTDTQYF TGTGCCAGCACCCAGGACAGGGGCACAGATACGCAGTATTTT
TRBD1 TRBJ2-1 - TRBV5-1 CASKADDRVKNEQFF TGCGCCAGCAAGGCTGACGACAGGGTGAAGAATGAGCAGTTCTTC
TRBD2 TRBJ2-1 - TRBV11-3 CASSTRTRSREQFF TGTGCCAGCAGCACTAGGACTAGATCTCGTGAGCAGTTCTTC
- TRBJ2-1 - TRBV2 CASRVGQVLNEQFF TGTGCCAGTAGAGTCGGGCAGGTTTTGAATGAGCAGTTCTTC
- TRBJ1-4 - TRBV9 CASSVRPSNEKLFF TGTGCCAGCAGCGTACGTCCTAGTAATGAAAAACTGTTTTTT
- TRBJ2-1 once TRBV13 CASSLFSTAVAYNEQFF TGTGCCAGCAGCTTATTTTCTACGGCTGTTGCTTACAATGAGCAGTTCTTC
- TRBJ2-5 - TRBV6-5 CASSYAGTAGETQYF TGTGCCAGCAGTTACGCCGGGACAGCGGGAGAGACCCAGTACTTC
- TRBJ2-1 - TRBV6-1 CASSELGLNEQFF TGTGCCAGCAGTGAATTGGGGCTAAATGAGCAGTTCTTC
TRBD2 TRBJ2-2 - TRBV6-1 CATLSGGPNTGELFF TGTGCCACCCTTAGCGGGGGCCCGAACACCGGGGAGCTGTTTTTT
- TRBJ1-6 - TRBV28 CASSLPPGTPDPLHF TGTGCCAGCAGCCTTCCCCCCGGGACACCGGACCCCCTCCACTTT
- TRBJ1-3 - TRBV7-2 CASSPGQGIRNTIYF TGTGCCAGCAGCCCAGGGCAGGGGATCAGAAACACCATATATTTT
TRBD2 TRBJ2-1 few TRBV4-2 CASSLTSGDNNEQFF TGTGCCAGCAGCCTGACTAGCGGGGATAACAATGAGCAGTTCTTC
TRBD1 TRBJ2-7 - TRBV7-6 CASSPSGTGYEQYF TGTGCCAGCAGCCCTTCCGGGACAGGCTACGAGCAGTACTTC
- TRBJ2-2 - TRBV5-6 CASSLGFTGELFF TGTGCCAGCAGCTTGGGATTCACCGGGGAGCTGTTTTTT
- TRBJ2-2 - TRBV28 CASSPRPTGFGLHTGELFF TGTGCCAGCAGTCCCCGGCCAACAGGGTTTGGGTTACACACCGGGGAGCTGTTTTTT
TRBD2 TRBJ2-2 - TRBV29-1 CSVEAPAGSGGINTGELFF TGCAGCGTTGAAGCCCCGGCGGGGAGCGGGGGGATCAACACCGGGGAGCTGTTTTTT
- TRBJ2-3 - TRBV18 CASSADQSADTQYF TGTGCCAGCTCAGCGGATCAGTCTGCAGATACGCAGTATTTT
TRBD1 TRBJ1-4 - TRBV5-1 CASSWGTGAGEKLFF TGCGCCAGCAGCTGGGGGACAGGGGCCGGTGAAAAACTGTTTTTT
- TRBJ1-1 few TRBV29-1 CSVVSGNPRNTEAFF TGCAGCGTTGTATCCGGGAACCCGAGGAACACTGAAGCTTTCTTT
TRBD2 TRBJ2-5 - TRBV13 CASSLIAGMREETQYF TGTGCCAGCAGCTTAATAGCGGGTATGAGGGAAGAGACCCAGTACTTC